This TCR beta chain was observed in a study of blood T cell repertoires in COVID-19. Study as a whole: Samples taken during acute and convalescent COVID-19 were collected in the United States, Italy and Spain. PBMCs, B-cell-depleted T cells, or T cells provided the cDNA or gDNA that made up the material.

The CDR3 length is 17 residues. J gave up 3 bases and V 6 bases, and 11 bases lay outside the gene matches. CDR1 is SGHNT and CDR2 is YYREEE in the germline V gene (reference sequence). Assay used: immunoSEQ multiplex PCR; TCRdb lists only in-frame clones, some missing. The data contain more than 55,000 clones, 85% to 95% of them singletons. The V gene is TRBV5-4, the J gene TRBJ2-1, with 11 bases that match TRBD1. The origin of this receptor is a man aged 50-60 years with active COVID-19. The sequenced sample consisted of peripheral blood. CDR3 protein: CASNQDRGQGGYNEQFF. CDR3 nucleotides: TGTGCCAGCAACCAGGACAGGGGGCAGGGTGGCTACAATGAGCAGTTCTTC.